These 6 T cell receptor beta chains originate from one sample sequenced in a study of control samples from healthy donors and cancer patients. The assay was immunoSEQ multiplex PCR, and TCRdb's table has in-frame clones only and misses some. Here the sample spans 80,000 or so clones, roughly 94% being singletons. The sample comprised blood. These receptors originate from a woman aged 40 to 50 in good health.

This clone was counted between two and nine times. This sequence joins TRBV6-4 and TRBJ2-3; TRBD1 matches 8 bases. Germline V gene sequence: CDR1 MRHNA, CDR2 SNTAGT. The CDR3 has 16 residues. Trimming at V came to 3 bases and at J to 4 bases, leaving 9 bases not matched to a gene. This CDR3 reads CASSETTGQGADTQYF. The CDR3 nucleotides are TGTGCCAGCAGTGAAACCACCGGACAGGGCGCAGATACGCAGTATTTT.

This clone was seen a few times. This chain's CDR3 is CASSPIGRYEQYF. In DNA, the CDR3 is TGTGCCAGCAGCCCCATCGGGAGGTACGAGCAGTACTTC. The genes are TRBV3-1 (or the pseudogene TRBV3-2) and TRBJ2-7; 7 nucleotides line up with TRBD2. The CDR3 loop spans 13 amino acids. Germline CDR1 is LGHDT and CDR2 is YNNKEL (reference sequence). The trim removed 4 bases at V and 4 bases at J, leaving 4 bases unmatched.

J is TRBJ2-1 and V is TRBV12-5; unclear D gene. V was pared by 1 base and J by 12 bases, with 7 bases between. Germline values: CDR1 LGHNT, CDR2 FRNRAP. This CDR3 is 11 amino acids long. The CDR3 loop is CASGLGIWQFF. In DNA form, the CDR3 reads TGTGCTAGTGGTTTGGGGATATGGCAGTTCTTC. Full variable domain (rest looked up from reference TRBV12-5 and TRBJ2-1): DARVTQTPRHKVTEMGQEVTMRCQPILGHNTVFWYRQTMMQGLELLAYFRNRAPLDDSGMPKDRFSAEMPDATLATLKIQPSEPRDSAVYFCASGLGIWQFFGPGTRLTVL.

The CDR3 nucleotides are TGTGCCAGCAGCTTAGGTAGCGCGCCGCCGCTGTTCTTC. It encodes CASSLGSAPPLFF. This chain uses TRBV11-2 with TRBJ2-1; D may be TRBD2 (5 bases). The CDR3 runs to 13 residues. The germline gives CDR1 SGHAT, CDR2 FQNNGV. The V and J ends lost 1 base and 15 bases respectively, with 16 bases between them.

CDR3 coding DNA: TGTGCCAGCAGTTACGGACAAGAGACCCAGTACTTC. It codes for CASSYGQETQYF. V and J are TRBV6-2 or TRBV6-3 and TRBJ2-5; no reliable D call. CDR1 MNHEY and CDR2 SVGEGT come from the germline V gene. The CDR3 spans 12 residues. V lost 2 bases to trimming and J lost 2 bases, with 3 bases between them.

The genes are TRBV19 and TRBJ2-1; TRBD2 agrees at 7 bases. Per the germline V gene, CDR1 is LNHDA and CDR2 is SQIVND (reference sequence). The CDR3 runs to 15 residues. V lost 7 bases and J lost 10; bases outside the gene matches: 16. This CDR3 reads CASTPHAGVRIEQFF. CDR3 in DNA: TGTGCCAGTACCCCGCACGCGGGAGTTCGGATCGAGCAGTTCTTC.